A selection of T cell receptor beta chains follows, all from one sample in a study of shared clonotypes between healthy human individuals. The assay was immunoSEQ multiplex PCR, and TCRdb's table has in-frame clones only and misses some. The data contain under 350,000 clones, about nine tenths of them singletons. Specimen: memory CD8+ T cells sorted from blood. These receptors were taken from a man between 18 and 35 years old in good health. Each CDR3 is given with its conserved first and last residue. The D gene is left open where the match is weak. Clone sizes are given selectively: once, few, many, or a class where the clone is expanded.

. | TRBD2 | TRBJ2-5 | TRBV7-9 | CASSRGQREGRETQYF
once | . | TRBJ1-2 | TRBV6-5 | CASSPSGGYYGYTF
. | TRBD2 | TRBJ2-7 | TRBV27 | CASSSSGSINEQYF
. | . | TRBJ2-1 | TRBV6-9 | CASSPLELPYNEQFF
. | . | TRBJ1-5 | TRBV6-5 | CASGPGNQPQHF
. | TRBD2 | TRBJ2-1 | TRBV4-3 | CASSQSLRSAGVYHEQFF
many | . | TRBJ2-7 | TRBV2 | CASSGTTSYEQYF
. | TRBD2 | TRBJ2-2 | TRBV9 | CASSLQRGAADGELFF
. | . | TRBJ2-1 | TRBV5-1 | CASSLIREYNEQFF
. | . | TRBJ1-1 | TRBV4-1 | CASSQGQLNTEAFF
. | TRBD1 | TRBJ1-1 | TRBV6-5 | CASTSRDRGTEAFF
once | TRBD2 | TRBJ2-7 | TRBV11-2 | CASSHRLASSYEQYF
many | TRBD1 | TRBJ1-2 | TRBV27 | CASSTMGWDRGHSKGYGYTF
. | . | TRBJ2-7 | TRBV7-9 | CASSNGQSSSYEQYF
. | . | TRBJ1-1 | TRBV11-2 | CASSLDETFMNTEAFF
. | . | TRBJ1-1 | TRBV30 | CAWSTWQEAFF
. | . | TRBJ2-3 | TRBV2 | CATQQVGEDTQYF
. | TRBD1 | TRBJ2-3 | TRBV5-1 | CASSPIGAGGADTQYF
. | . | TRBJ2-1 | TRBV7-7 | CASSLYQSSYNEQFF
. | . | TRBJ1-6 | TRBV6-5 | CASSSFTDGNSPLHF
. | TRBD2 | TRBJ2-7 | TRBV5-4 | CASSLSSGLAGGEQYF
. | . | TRBJ1-2 | TRBV5-4 | CASSSRGAFSTF
. | . | TRBJ1-6 | TRBV4-1 | CASKVSGQRPSSYNSPLHF
. | TRBD2 | TRBJ2-7 | TRBV11-2 | CASSLATSGSGEQYF
once | TRBD1 | TRBJ1-2 | TRBV7-9 | CASSPTGEVSRGYTF
. | . | TRBJ2-7 | TRBV6-5 | CASSYSLGYEQYF
few | . | TRBJ2-7 | TRBV5-1 | CASSLEGISYEQYF
. | . | TRBJ2-1 | TRBV27 | CASSPDSIGIDNEQFF